The present T cell receptor (beta chain) was sequenced within a study of cytomegalovirus exposure and HLA in healthy donors. Primers included in the PCR were 60 Vbeta and 13 Jbeta primers. Only in-frame clones appear in the TCRdb table, and some are missing; sequencing was by immunoSEQ multiplex PCR. The table records just over 150,000 clones, over 75% of them present only once. The receptor was derived from a woman in her 50s in good health and CMV-seropositive. The source material was PBMCs.

This CDR3 is CASAPTGLRTDTQYF. CDR3 in DNA: TGTGCCAGTGCTCCAACGGGACTTCGCACAGATACGCAGTATTTT. This sequence joins TRBV2 and TRBJ2-3; possible D gene TRBD2, 6 bases. This CDR3 contains 15 residues. Trimming shortened V by 9 bases and J by 1 base, and 17 bases separated the two germline ends. The germline gives CDR1 SNHLY, CDR2 FYNNEI. The entire variable domain, with the rest obtained from reference TRBV2 and TRBJ2-3, is as follows: EPEVTQTPSHQVTQMGQEVILRCVPISNHLYFYWYRQILGQKVEFLVSFYNNEISEKSEIFDDQFSVERPDGSNFTLKIRSTKLEDSAMYFCASAPTGLRTDTQYFGPGTRLTVL.